This entry lists 16 T cell receptor beta chains sequenced from one sample in a study of cytomegalovirus exposure and HLA in healthy donors. The PCR employed 60 Vbeta primers together with 13 Jbeta primers. Produced via immunoSEQ multiplex PCR; TCRdb's table is partial and in-frame only. The table shows about 190,000 clones, with around nine tenths occurring only once. The sample was PBMCs. The receptors stem from a woman aged 25 to 39 in good health and CMV-seronegative.

This clone came up once. This sequence joins TRBV7-6 and TRBJ2-3; a possible D gene is TRBD2 (6 bases). This CDR3 has 15 amino acids. Germline V gives CDR1 SGHVS, CDR2 FNYEAQ. V dropped 3 bases and J dropped 4 bases, with 14 bases sitting between them. Here the CDR3 reads CASSLTLTSSDTQYF. The CDR3 DNA reads as TGTGCCAGCAGCTTGACCCTGACTAGTTCAGATACGCAGTATTTT.

The CDR3 coding sequence is TGTGCCAGCTCACCAGGCGGGGGACGGGAGACCCAGTACTTC. Amino acids: CASSPGGGRETQYF. The J gene is TRBJ2-5, the V gene TRBV18, with 7 bases lining up with TRBD2. Trimming removed 2 bases from V and 5 bases from J; junction bases left unmatched: 5. This CDR3 contains 14 residues. The germline gives CDR1 KGHSH, CDR2 LQKENI.

This rearrangement joins TRBV11-2 to TRBJ2-3; the match to TRBD2 covers 13 bases. This CDR3 contains 16 residues. V was pared by 4 bases and J by 1 base, with 2 bases of the junction left unmatched. CDR1 is SGHAT and CDR2 is FQNNGV in the germline V gene. CDR3 sequence (DNA): TGTGCCAGCAGCTCCGGACTAGCGGGAGGCACAGATACGCAGTATTTT. Amino acid sequence: CASSSGLAGGTDTQYF. Supplemented by reference TRBV11-2 and TRBJ2-3, the full variable domain reads EAGVAQSPRYKIIEKRQSVAFWCNPISGHATLYWYQQILGQGPKLLIQFQNNGVVDDSQLPKDRFSAERLKGVDSTLKIQPAKLEDSAVYLCASSSGLAGGTDTQYFGPGTRLTVL.

Note on this clone: Other DNA variants within this sample encode the same CDR3. The chain has TRBV28 and TRBJ1-2, with TRBD1 as a possible D gene (6 bases). The CDR3 has 12 residues. CDR1 and CDR2 from the germline V gene are MDHEN and SYDVKM. The V end lost 2 bases, the J end lost 7 bases, and 8 bases lay between the germline ends. The CDR3 sequence is CASSLAGVGYTF. CDR3 DNA: TGTGCCAGCAGTTTAGCAGGGGTTGGCTACACCTTC.

The chain joins TRBV18 to TRBJ2-1; TRBD1 matches 9 bases. Germline V gene lookup returns CDR1 KGHSH and CDR2 LQKENI. With 0 bases clipped from V and 10 bases from J, the junction kept 7 bases outside the gene matches. The length of the CDR3 is 15 residues. CDR3: CASSPPVGQGWEQFF. CDR3 bases: TGTGCCAGCTCACCACCGGTAGGACAGGGGTGGGAGCAGTTCTTC. The full variable domain, with the rest looked up from reference TRBV18 and TRBJ2-1, is NAGVMQNPRHLVRRRGQEARLRCSPMKGHSHVYWYRQLPEEGLKFMVYLQKENIIDESGMPKERFSAEFPKEGPSILRIQQVVRGDSAAYFCASSPPVGQGWEQFFGPGTRLTVL.

The chain combines TRBV4-1 with TRBJ2-7; D perhaps matches TRBD1 (6 bases). The CDR3 is 14 amino acids. V was pared by 1 base and J by 4 bases, with 11 bases between. Looked up from germline, CDR1 is MGHRA and CDR2 is YSYEKL. The CDR3 here is CASSQAGAGYEQYF. The CDR3 DNA sequence: TGCGCCAGCAGCCAAGCAGGGGCTGGGTACGAGCAGTACTTC.

V gene TRBV7-8 combines with J gene TRBJ2-3, with TRBD1 as a possible D gene (5 bases). The CDR3 totals 14 residues. Germline values: CDR1 SGHVS, CDR2 FQNEAQ. The V gene lost 5 bases and the J gene lost 2 bases, with 11 bases spanning the gap. CDR3 nucleotide sequence: TGTGCCAGCAGCGTAGACAGATACACAGATACGCAGTATTTT. Translation gives CASSVDRYTDTQYF.

The chain couples TRBV5-1 to TRBJ2-7; 12 nucleotides match TRBD2. With V trimmed by 5 bases and J by 6 bases, 12 bases remained unmatched. The CDR3 runs to 16 residues. CDR1 and CDR2 from the germline V gene are SGHRS and YFSETQ. The CDR3 loop reads CASSGTSGYLGPEQYF. The CDR3 nucleotides read TGCGCCAGCAGTGGGACTAGCGGGTACCTAGGCCCCGAGCAGTACTTC.

This clone was counted a few times. This chain links TRBV28 with TRBJ1-5, with D maybe TRBD1 (6 bases). Germline CDR1 and CDR2: MDHEN and SYDVKM. Deletions cut 8 bases from V and 3 bases from J, with 14 bases between. The CDR3 loop spans 14 amino acids. The CDR3 nucleotides read TGTGCCAGCTTCGACAGGTCCCTCAATCAGCCCCAGCATTTT. Amino acids: CASFDRSLNQPQHF.

The rearrangement uses TRBV2 and TRBJ2-2; TRBD2 matches at 12 bases. The V and J ends lost 5 bases and 2 bases, in that order; junction bases with no gene match: 9. This CDR3 has 18 amino acids. Germline V gene lookup returns CDR1 SNHLY and CDR2 FYNNEI. CDR3 DNA: TGTGCCAGCAGTAGGGCTAGCGGGGGGGCCGCTAACACCGGGGAGCTGTTTTTT. Its protein product is CASSRASGGAANTGELFF.

CDR3 DNA sequence: TGTGCCATCAGTAGGACTAGCGGGAGGGTCAACACCGGGGAGCTGTTTTTT. It encodes CAISRTSGRVNTGELFF. This chain links TRBV10-3 with TRBJ2-2; 15 bases line up with TRBD2. Losses at the gene ends were 5 bases for V and 2 bases for J; bases not matched to a gene: 3. The V gene's germline CDR1 is ENHRY and CDR2 SYGVKD. The CDR3 runs 17 residues.

The rearrangement uses TRBV4-2 and TRBJ1-1, with 7 bases aligning to TRBD1. The CDR3 is 17 amino acids. Germline lookup yields CDR1 LGHNA and CDR2 YNFKEQ. J lost 10 bases, V lost 1 base, and 18 bases had no gene match. The CDR3 DNA follows: TGTGCCAGCAGCCAAGCCCAGGGGTCGACAGGGTCTTCCCCAGCTTTCTTT. Translated, it gives CASSQAQGSTGSSPAFF.

The chain carries TRBV30 and TRBJ2-1, with 9 positions matching TRBD1. The trim removed 0 bases at V and 4 bases at J, leaving 10 bases unmatched. The germline V gene has CDR1 GTSNPN and CDR2 SVGIG (reference sequence). The CDR3 covers 17 residues. CDR3 in DNA: TGTGCCTGGAGTGTAGCGGGACAGGGATTAAGATACAATGAGCAGTTCTTC. It specifies CAWSVAGQGLRYNEQFF.

This clone was recorded a few times. The chain recombines TRBV5-5 with TRBJ2-7, with 8 positions matching TRBD2. CDR1 is SGHKS and CDR2 is YYEKEE in the germline V gene (reference sequence). The junction had 6 bases not matched to a gene; V was cut back by 4 bases and J by 0 bases. This CDR3 has 15 amino acids. DNA of the CDR3: TGTGCCAGCAGCCTAACGCGGGGGGCCTCCTACGAGCAGTACTTC. It translates to CASSLTRGASYEQYF.

The chain recombines TRBV9 with TRBJ2-7, with D possibly TRBD2 on 5 matching bases. Germline CDR1 reads SGDLS; CDR2 reads YYNGEE. V was trimmed by 0 bases and J by 0 bases, leaving 10 bases between them. CDR3 size: 15 residues. This CDR3 is CASSVAEESSYEQYF. Here the CDR3 DNA reads TGTGCCAGCAGCGTAGCGGAGGAGAGCTCCTACGAGCAGTACTTC.

The chain links TRBV5-1 to TRBJ2-5; 16 bases agree with TRBD2. CDR1 is SGHRS, CDR2 YFSETQ, per germline. The trim removed 0 bases at V and 1 base at J, leaving 9 bases unmatched. The CDR3 sequence is 20 residues long. The DNA for the CDR3 is TGCGCCAGCAGCTTGGGAGTTGCCGGGACTAGCGGGAGGGCCCAAGAGACCCAGTACTTC. The encoded protein is CASSLGVAGTSGRAQETQYF.